This T cell receptor beta chain was observed in a study of blood T cell repertoires in COVID-19 (dated by TCRdb to between 2020 and 2021). Broadly, across the study: Samples covering the acute and convalescent phases of COVID-19 were provided by collaborators in the United States, Italy and Spain. Samples came from the ongoing ImmuneRACE study (first 160 participants) plus 1,254 subjects from 6 global collaborators. Subjects who had been exposed to COVID-19, were actively infected with it, or had recovered from it provided the deeply sampled blood TCRbeta repertoires that made up the dataset. The sample metadata nearly always contained a de-identified subject ID, COVID-19 status, age in years and sex. The repertoires were made available in a free public database intended to serve as a resource for research on the immune response to SARS-CoV-2. HLA class I and class II types, where available, came from metadata supplied by the sample provider rather than from assay-based typing. The material from the prospective study consisted of cDNA or gDNA derived from T cells, B-cell-depleted T cells, or PBMCs.

The CDR3, cysteine through phenylalanine, is 14 amino acids long. The entry retains the CDR3 DNA only, 42 bases that are in frame from base 1. The germline V gene sets CDR1 to SGDLS and CDR2 to YYNGEE. Cut back by 3 bases and 6 bases, the V and J ends lie 13 bases apart. The immunoSEQ Assay, a bias-controlled multiplex PCR, was used to amplify TCRbeta CDR3 regions from genomic DNA. In the original analysis: The number of nucleated cells in each sample was estimated by amplification of reference gene primers within the assay. To quantify the absolute abundance of each unique TCRbeta CDR3 rearrangement, sequence reads were collapsed and filtered. For each sample, productive Simpson clonality was calculated as the square root of Simpson's diversity index over productive rearrangements. Not all clones reach the TCRdb copy of this immuneACCESS table, which keeps in-frame sequences only. Checked studies attribute under half of the gap to unresolved V genes and leave the rest unexplained. That table is the source of V, J and clone size, and D and trimming were worked out from the DNA. For this sample there are around 140,000 clones; roughly 90% appear just once. Together, the top ten hold about 1.7% of the sample.

Results the study describes overall, beyond this receptor: The amount of clinical and demographic metadata varied by source and participant and was provided uncurated.

Points on this clone: What this receptor recognizes is not known. It has no much larger one-base neighbor in the sample; base qualities were not kept.

Collaborating institutions collected whole blood in K2EDTA tubes following their own protocols. For TCRbeta analysis, collaborators shipped samples as frozen whole blood, isolated PBMCs, or DNA extracted from either of those sample types. This sequence uses TRBV9 and TRBJ2-1; a tentative D match to TRBD2 spans 6 bases. Sample: peripheral blood. The clonotype originates from a man between 65 and 85 years old with acute or convalescent COVID-19. The nucleotides read TGTGCCAGCAGCGCGGGCCTAGCGTTCAATGAGCAGTTCTTC. Translated, it reads CASSAGLAFNEQFF. The variable domain in full, with residues beyond the CDR3 obtained from the reference TRBV9 and TRBJ2-1 genes, is DSGVTQTPKHLITATGQRVTLRCSPRSGDLSVYWYQQSLDQGLQFLIQYYNGEERAKGNILERFSAQQFPDLHSELNLSSLELGDSALYFCASSAGLAFNEQFFGPGTRLTVL.